Below, one TCR beta chain is given with its context. The sample comes from a study of cytomegalovirus exposure and HLA in healthy donors. With 8 bases clipped from V and 3 bases from J, the junction kept 3 bases outside the gene matches. This CDR3 is built from 12 residues. Germline-derived CDR1 and CDR2 are ENHRY and SYGVKD. Amplification used 60 Vbeta primers and 13 Jbeta primers. Produced via immunoSEQ multiplex PCR; TCRdb's table is partial and in-frame only. Among 150,000 or so clones listed, just under 75% were seen once. The chain employs TRBV10-3 and TRBJ2-7; TRBD1 agrees at 8 bases. The source is a woman under 30 in good health and CMV-seronegative. The sample was PBMCs. CDR3 amino acids: CAIGQGDYEQYF. CDR3 nucleotides: TGTGCCATCGGACAGGGAGACTACGAGCAGTACTTC.